This passage covers 4 T cell receptor beta chains from one sample sequenced in a study of blood T cell repertoires in COVID-19. Assay: immunoSEQ multiplex PCR; the TCRdb copy retains only in-frame clones and omits some. This sample has about 270,000 clones, with approximately 90% found just once. Sequencing was carried out using PBMCs or T cells enriched from blood (not recorded which). The origin of the receptors is a woman aged 25 to 45 with acute COVID-19.

V usage is TRBV5-1 and J usage is TRBJ1-2, with TRBD1 identical over 9 bases. This CDR3 is built from 16 residues. Germline CDR1 reads SGHRS; CDR2 reads YFSETQ. The V gene end was trimmed by 4 bases and the J gene end by 7 bases; junction bases not matched to a gene: 14. DNA for the CDR3: TGCGCCAGCAGCCTGGGAGGATGGACAGGGGAAGGTGGCTACACCTTC. Protein: CASSLGGWTGEGGYTF.

CDR3 sequence (DNA): TGTGCCAGTAGTATATCTGGGACTAGGGGCTACACCTTC. It yields the protein CASSISGTRGYTF. V gene TRBV19 combines with J gene TRBJ1-2, with a tentative D call TRBD1 (5 bases). V shed 2 bases and J shed 8 bases, with 12 bases lying between them. The germline V gene has CDR1 LNHDA and CDR2 SQIVND (reference sequence). The CDR3 consists of 13 residues.

The chain recombines TRBV4-1 with TRBJ2-2; maybe TRBD1 (6 bases). Trimming took 0 bases from V and 10 from J, leaving 12 bases between them. The CDR3 spans 14 residues. Germline CDR1 MGHRA, CDR2 YSYEKL. CDR3: CASSQEEAGEELFF. CDR3 bases: TGCGCCAGCAGCCAAGAAGAGGCAGGGGAGGAGCTGTTTTTT.

This clone was found once. The gene calls are TRBV11-2 and TRBJ2-1, with a weak D call TRBD2 (6 bases). There are 16 residues in the CDR3. In germline, CDR1 is SGHAT, CDR2 FQNNGV. The V end was cut by 1 base, the J end by 8 bases, with 18 bases between. CDR3 in DNA: TGTGCCAGCAGCTTAGTCCTTAGGGACTCCCGAGATGAGCAGTTCTTC. This translates into CASSLVLRDSRDEQFF.